This is a list of T cell receptor beta chains from one sample in a study of cytomegalovirus exposure and HLA in healthy donors. Sequencing used immunoSEQ multiplex PCR; TCRdb keeps in-frame clones, though not all of them. The sample carries fewer than 150,000 clones, 85% recorded once. Sequencing was carried out using PBMCs. These receptors came from a woman aged 25-40 years in good health and CMV-seropositive. Each CDR3 is given with its conserved first and last residue. Fields, in order: clone size, D gene, V gene, J gene, CDR3 DNA, CDR3 protein. D genes are given only for firm matches. Size values are once, few and many counts, or a class for expanded clones, and some rows have none.

abundance: NA; d_gene: TRBD1; v_gene: TRBV19; j_gene: TRBJ1-2; CDR3nt: TGTGCCAGTAGTTCACCGACAGGGCTCCCATATGGCTACACCTTC; CDR3aa: CASSSPTGLPYGYTF
abundance: once; d_gene: TRBD1; v_gene: TRBV18; j_gene: TRBJ1-2; CDR3nt: TGTGCCAGCTCATTGACAGGGGACCATGGCTACACCTTC; CDR3aa: CASSLTGDHGYTF
abundance: NA; d_gene: TRBD2; v_gene: TRBV7-9; j_gene: TRBJ2-5; CDR3nt: TGTGCCAGCAGCTTAAGCGGGAAAGAGACCCAGTACTTC; CDR3aa: CASSLSGKETQYF
abundance: NA; d_gene: NA; v_gene: TRBV28; j_gene: TRBJ2-5; CDR3nt: TGTGCCAGCAGTTTGAGGGGAGGAGAGACCCAGTACTTC; CDR3aa: CASSLRGGETQYF
abundance: NA; d_gene: TRBD2; v_gene: TRBV4-1; j_gene: TRBJ2-7; CDR3nt: TGCGCCAGCAGGGGGCTAGCGGGAGTGCACGAGCAGTACTTC; CDR3aa: CASRGLAGVHEQYF
abundance: NA; d_gene: NA; v_gene: TRBV7-9; j_gene: TRBJ1-4; CDR3nt: TGTGCCAGCAACCTGAGGAATGAAAAACTGTTTTTT; CDR3aa: CASNLRNEKLFF
abundance: NA; d_gene: NA; v_gene: TRBV28; j_gene: TRBJ2-3; CDR3nt: TGTGCCAGCAGAACCACTGGGAGGCCCATAAGCACAGATACGCAGTATTTT; CDR3aa: CASRTTGRPISTDTQYF
abundance: once; d_gene: NA; v_gene: TRBV19; j_gene: TRBJ2-7; CDR3nt: TGTGCCAGTAGCGCCCTGGCGGGGCGGGTATACGAGCAGTACTTC; CDR3aa: CASSALAGRVYEQYF
abundance: NA; d_gene: TRBD1; v_gene: TRBV30; j_gene: TRBJ1-4; CDR3nt: TGTGCCTGGAGTCCCCCCCCGGACAGGAAAAAACTGTTTTTT; CDR3aa: CAWSPPPDRKKLFF
abundance: NA; d_gene: TRBD1; v_gene: TRBV30; j_gene: TRBJ1-2; CDR3nt: TGTGCCTGGAGTGTGGACAGGGGGAACTATGGCTACACCTTC; CDR3aa: CAWSVDRGNYGYTF
abundance: few; d_gene: NA; v_gene: TRBV28; j_gene: TRBJ1-1; CDR3nt: TGTGCCAGCACTGTGAACACTGAAGCTTTCTTT; CDR3aa: CASTVNTEAFF
abundance: NA; d_gene: NA; v_gene: TRBV15; j_gene: TRBJ2-5; CDR3nt: TGTGCCACCAGCAGAGGTGCGGCGGGGGAGACCCAGTACTTC; CDR3aa: CATSRGAAGETQYF
abundance: NA; d_gene: NA; v_gene: TRBV30; j_gene: TRBJ1-5; CDR3nt: TGTGCCTGGAGTTCAACAGGGATTGGTCAGCCCCAGCATTTT; CDR3aa: CAWSSTGIGQPQHF
abundance: NA; d_gene: NA; v_gene: TRBV5-1; j_gene: TRBJ1-4; CDR3nt: TGCGCCAGCAGCTTGGGGGGTAAGGGGCCAACTAATGAAAAACTGTTTTTT; CDR3aa: CASSLGGKGPTNEKLFF
abundance: NA; d_gene: NA; v_gene: TRBV27; j_gene: TRBJ2-1; CDR3nt: TGTGCCAGCAGTTTAAAGGGGCTGGGTGAGCAGTTCTTC; CDR3aa: CASSLKGLGEQFF
abundance: NA; d_gene: TRBD1; v_gene: TRBV29-1; j_gene: TRBJ2-6; CDR3nt: TGCAGCGTTGTGACGTCGGGACAGGCAACTGGGGCCAACGTCCTGACTTTC; CDR3aa: CSVVTSGQATGANVLTF
abundance: NA; d_gene: TRBD1; v_gene: TRBV2; j_gene: TRBJ2-7; CDR3nt: TGTGCCAGCAGTGATCCGGGACAGGGTGTCGAGCAGTACTTC; CDR3aa: CASSDPGQGVEQYF
abundance: NA; d_gene: TRBD1; v_gene: TRBV30; j_gene: TRBJ2-1; CDR3nt: TGTGCCTGGAGTGAGACAGGGGGCGTGAATGAGCAGTTCTTC; CDR3aa: CAWSETGGVNEQFF
abundance: NA; d_gene: TRBD2; v_gene: TRBV13; j_gene: TRBJ2-3; CDR3nt: TGTGCCAGCAGCGCCCGACTAGCGGGGACAGATACGCAGTATTTT; CDR3aa: CASSARLAGTDTQYF
abundance: NA; d_gene: NA; v_gene: TRBV23-1; j_gene: TRBJ1-4; CDR3nt: TGCGCCAGCATCCGACAGATTAATGAAAAACTGTTTTTT; CDR3aa: CASIRQINEKLFF
abundance: NA; d_gene: NA; v_gene: TRBV6-1; j_gene: TRBJ1-1; CDR3nt: TGTGCCAGCAGTGTTTTCGAAAGCCGGTCGGTCACTGAAGCTTTCTTT; CDR3aa: CASSVFESRSVTEAFF
abundance: NA; d_gene: NA; v_gene: TRBV5-4; j_gene: TRBJ1-1; CDR3nt: TGTGCCAGCAGCCAACCCGAGGAGGCGGGGAACACTGAAGCTTTCTTT; CDR3aa: CASSQPEEAGNTEAFF
abundance: few; d_gene: NA; v_gene: TRBV5-1; j_gene: TRBJ1-5; CDR3nt: TGCGCCAGCAGCTTGGAAGGGGATAGCAATCAGCCCCAGCATTTT; CDR3aa: CASSLEGDSNQPQHF
abundance: NA; d_gene: TRBD2; v_gene: TRBV6-6; j_gene: TRBJ2-1; CDR3nt: TGTGCCAGCAGGCAGACTAGCGGGGGGGAAAGGGATGAGCAGTTCTTC; CDR3aa: CASRQTSGGERDEQFF
abundance: NA; d_gene: NA; v_gene: TRBV6-6; j_gene: TRBJ1-5; CDR3nt: TGTGCCAGCAGTTACAATCCGGAGCAGCCCCAGCATTTT; CDR3aa: CASSYNPEQPQHF
abundance: NA; d_gene: TRBD1; v_gene: TRBV4-2; j_gene: TRBJ2-7; CDR3nt: TGTGCCAGCAGCCAGGGGACAGGGGGCGGGTACGAGCAGTACTTC; CDR3aa: CASSQGTGGGYEQYF
abundance: NA; d_gene: NA; v_gene: TRBV28; j_gene: TRBJ1-2; CDR3nt: TGTGCCAGCAGTCCCCCCCCGGTGCTCTATGGCTACACCTTC; CDR3aa: CASSPPPVLYGYTF
abundance: NA; d_gene: NA; v_gene: TRBV30; j_gene: TRBJ1-6; CDR3nt: TGTGCCTGCGGACTGACCAATTCACCCCTCCACTTT; CDR3aa: CACGLTNSPLHF
abundance: NA; d_gene: TRBD2; v_gene: TRBV28; j_gene: TRBJ2-7; CDR3nt: TGTGCCAGCAAGGGGAGCGGGAGCGGGAACGAGCAGTACTTC; CDR3aa: CASKGSGSGNEQYF
abundance: NA; d_gene: TRBD1; v_gene: TRBV27; j_gene: TRBJ1-5; CDR3nt: TGTGCCAGCAGTATACACGCCATTGGACAGGGTGGTCAGCCCCAGCATTTT; CDR3aa: CASSIHAIGQGGQPQHF
abundance: NA; d_gene: NA; v_gene: TRBV14; j_gene: TRBJ1-2; CDR3nt: TGTGCCAGCAGCCAGGGGGACTTCTATGGCTACACCTTC; CDR3aa: CASSQGDFYGYTF
abundance: NA; d_gene: TRBD2; v_gene: TRBV28; j_gene: TRBJ2-3; CDR3nt: TGTGCCAGCAGTTTATTACTAGCGGGAGTCGCAGATACGCAGTATTTT; CDR3aa: CASSLLLAGVADTQYF
abundance: once; d_gene: NA; v_gene: TRBV23-1; j_gene: TRBJ2-5; CDR3nt: TGCGCCAGCATCACATCCATACACGGGACTCCGAAAGGGGAGACCCAGTACTTC; CDR3aa: CASITSIHGTPKGETQYF
abundance: NA; d_gene: TRBD1; v_gene: TRBV2; j_gene: TRBJ1-1; CDR3nt: TGTGCCAGCAGCGCCTCCGCGTGGACAGGGTCTGAAGCTTTCTTT; CDR3aa: CASSASAWTGSEAFF
abundance: NA; d_gene: NA; v_gene: TRBV9; j_gene: TRBJ2-4; CDR3nt: TGTGCCAGCAGCGCGAAGGGGGACTACGGAGACATTCAGTACTTC; CDR3aa: CASSAKGDYGDIQYF
abundance: NA; d_gene: NA; v_gene: TRBV7-9; j_gene: TRBJ2-7; CDR3nt: TGTGCCAGCAGCGGGGGCAGGGGCTACGAGCAGTACTTC; CDR3aa: CASSGGRGYEQYF
abundance: NA; d_gene: NA; v_gene: TRBV7-2; j_gene: TRBJ2-7; CDR3nt: TGTGCCAGCACCCACTCCTACGAGCAGTACTTC; CDR3aa: CASTHSYEQYF
abundance: NA; d_gene: TRBD1; v_gene: TRBV19; j_gene: TRBJ1-2; CDR3nt: TGTGCCAGTAGTTCCGCGAGGACAGGGTACGACTATGGCTACACCTTC; CDR3aa: CASSSARTGYDYGYTF
abundance: NA; d_gene: NA; v_gene: TRBV28; j_gene: TRBJ1-1; CDR3nt: TGTGCCAGCAGTTTAGAAGGGGACACTGAAGCTTTCTTT; CDR3aa: CASSLEGDTEAFF
abundance: NA; d_gene: TRBD1; v_gene: TRBV9; j_gene: TRBJ1-1; CDR3nt: TGTGCCAGCAGCTCCCAGGGGGCAAACACTGAAGCTTTCTTT; CDR3aa: CASSSQGANTEAFF
abundance: NA; d_gene: TRBD1; v_gene: TRBV5-1; j_gene: TRBJ2-7; CDR3nt: TGCGCCAGCAGCCCGGGACAGGTTGCCTACGAGCAGTACTTC; CDR3aa: CASSPGQVAYEQYF
abundance: NA; d_gene: TRBD1; v_gene: TRBV29-1; j_gene: TRBJ2-1; CDR3nt: TGCAGGGCCGGGACAGCTAACAATGAGCAGTTCTTC; CDR3aa: CRAGTANNEQFF
abundance: NA; d_gene: TRBD2; v_gene: TRBV5-1; j_gene: TRBJ2-7; CDR3nt: TGCGCCAGCAGCTTAATTAGCGGGGGGTCCTACGAGCAGTACTTC; CDR3aa: CASSLISGGSYEQYF
abundance: NA; d_gene: NA; v_gene: TRBV5-1; j_gene: TRBJ2-1; CDR3nt: TGCGCCAGCAGCACCCTCGGACCCCTTCGGGGCTACAATGAGCAGTTCTTC; CDR3aa: CASSTLGPLRGYNEQFF
abundance: NA; d_gene: TRBD2; v_gene: TRBV9; j_gene: TRBJ2-1; CDR3nt: TGTGCCAGCAGCGTAGGGGGGACTACCTTCTTTAGCTCCTACAATGAGCAGTTCTTC; CDR3aa: CASSVGGTTFFSSYNEQFF
abundance: NA; d_gene: NA; v_gene: TRBV29-1; j_gene: TRBJ1-1; CDR3nt: TGCAGTTGGGGGGTTAGTGGCACTGAAGCTTTCTTT; CDR3aa: CSWGVSGTEAFF
abundance: NA; d_gene: NA; v_gene: TRBV19; j_gene: TRBJ2-3; CDR3nt: TGTGCCAGTAGAGACCGAGGGACAGATACGCAGTATTTT; CDR3aa: CASRDRGTDTQYF